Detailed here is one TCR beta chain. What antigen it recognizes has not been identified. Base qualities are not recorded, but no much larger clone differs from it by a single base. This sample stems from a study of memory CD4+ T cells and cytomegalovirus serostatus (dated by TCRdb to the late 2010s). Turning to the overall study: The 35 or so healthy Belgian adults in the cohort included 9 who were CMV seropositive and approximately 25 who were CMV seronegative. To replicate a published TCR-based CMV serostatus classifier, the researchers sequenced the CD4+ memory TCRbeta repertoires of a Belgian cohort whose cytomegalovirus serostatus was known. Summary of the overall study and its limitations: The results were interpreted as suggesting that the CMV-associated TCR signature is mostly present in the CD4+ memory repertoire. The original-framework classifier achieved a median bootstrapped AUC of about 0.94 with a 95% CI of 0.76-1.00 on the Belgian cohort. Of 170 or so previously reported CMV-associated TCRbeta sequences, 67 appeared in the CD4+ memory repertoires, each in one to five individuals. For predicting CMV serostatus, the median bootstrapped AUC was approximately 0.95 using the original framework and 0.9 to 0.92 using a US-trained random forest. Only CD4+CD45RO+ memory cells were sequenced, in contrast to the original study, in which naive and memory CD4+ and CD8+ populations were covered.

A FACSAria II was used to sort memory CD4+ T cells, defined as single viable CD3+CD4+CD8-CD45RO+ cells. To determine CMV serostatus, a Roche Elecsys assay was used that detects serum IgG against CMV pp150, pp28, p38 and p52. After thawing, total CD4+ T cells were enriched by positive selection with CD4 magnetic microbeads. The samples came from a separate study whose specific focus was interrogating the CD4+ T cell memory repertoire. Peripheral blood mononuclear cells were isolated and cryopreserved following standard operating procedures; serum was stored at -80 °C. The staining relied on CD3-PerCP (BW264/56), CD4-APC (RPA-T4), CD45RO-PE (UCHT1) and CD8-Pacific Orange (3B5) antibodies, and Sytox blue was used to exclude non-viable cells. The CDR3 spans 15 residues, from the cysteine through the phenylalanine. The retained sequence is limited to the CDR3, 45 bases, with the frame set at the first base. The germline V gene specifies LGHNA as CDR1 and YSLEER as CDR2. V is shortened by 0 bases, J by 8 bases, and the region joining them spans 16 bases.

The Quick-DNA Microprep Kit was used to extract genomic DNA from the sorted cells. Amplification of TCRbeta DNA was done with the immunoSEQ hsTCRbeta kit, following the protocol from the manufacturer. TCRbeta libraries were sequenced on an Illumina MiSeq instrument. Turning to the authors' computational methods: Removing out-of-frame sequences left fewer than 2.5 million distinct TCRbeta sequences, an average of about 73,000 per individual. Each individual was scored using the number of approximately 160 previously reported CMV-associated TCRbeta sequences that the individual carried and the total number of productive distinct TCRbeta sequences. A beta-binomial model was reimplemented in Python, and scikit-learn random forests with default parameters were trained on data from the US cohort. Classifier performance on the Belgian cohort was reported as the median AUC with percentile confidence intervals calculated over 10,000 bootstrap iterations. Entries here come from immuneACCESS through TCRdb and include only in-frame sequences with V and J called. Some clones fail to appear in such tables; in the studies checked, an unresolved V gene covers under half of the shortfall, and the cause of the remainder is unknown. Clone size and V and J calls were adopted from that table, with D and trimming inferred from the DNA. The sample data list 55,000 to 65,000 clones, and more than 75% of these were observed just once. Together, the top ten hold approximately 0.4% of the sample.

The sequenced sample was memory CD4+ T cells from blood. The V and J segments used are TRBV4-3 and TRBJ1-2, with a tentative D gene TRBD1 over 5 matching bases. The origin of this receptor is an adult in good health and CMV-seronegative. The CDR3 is CASSQDRQGGPGYTF. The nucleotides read TGCGCCAGCAGCCAAGATCGGCAGGGAGGGCCCGGCTACACCTTC.